This TCR delta chain stems from a study of gamma-delta T cells after stem cell transplantation. About this clone: A far bigger clonotype differs at one base, so this is likely a read error. This same CDR3 is encoded by further DNA sequences in the sample.

The length of the CDR3 is 15 residues. From germline, CDR1 is GEAIGNYY and CDR2 EKD. V lost 0 bases to trimming and J lost 0 bases, with 10 bases between them. TCRdb re-processed the RT-PCR reads via CATT. The sample consists of about 2,800 delta-chain clones, 3.5% to 4.5% of them appearing once. The chain combines TRDV2 with TRDJ1; D is possibly TRDD3 (6 bases). The TCR originated in a human donor. It is not recorded whose cells these are; they may come from a transplant donor. Material: gamma-delta T cells. In nucleotides, the CDR3 is TGTGCCTGTGACACCGTGGGGGGGTACACCGATAAACTCATCTTT. Protein product: CACDTVGGYTDKLIF.